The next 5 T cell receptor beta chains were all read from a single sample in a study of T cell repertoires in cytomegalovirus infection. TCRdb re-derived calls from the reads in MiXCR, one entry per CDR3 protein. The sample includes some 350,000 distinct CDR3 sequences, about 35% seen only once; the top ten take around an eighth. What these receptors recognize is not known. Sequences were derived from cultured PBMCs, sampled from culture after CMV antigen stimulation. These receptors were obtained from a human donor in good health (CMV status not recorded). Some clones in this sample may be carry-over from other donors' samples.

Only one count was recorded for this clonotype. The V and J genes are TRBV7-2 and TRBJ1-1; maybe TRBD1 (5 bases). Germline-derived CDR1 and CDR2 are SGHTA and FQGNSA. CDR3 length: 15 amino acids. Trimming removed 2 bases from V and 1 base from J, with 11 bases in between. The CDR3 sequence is CASSLSGGRNTEAFF. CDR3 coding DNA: TGTGCCAGCAGCTTATCCGGGGGTAGGAACACTGAAGCTTTCTTT. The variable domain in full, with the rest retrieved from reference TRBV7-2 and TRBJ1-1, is GAGVSQSPSNKVTEKGKDVELRCDPISGHTALYWYRQSLGQGLEFLIYFQGNSAPDKSGLPSDRFSAERTGGSVSTLTIQRTQQEDSAVYLCASSLSGGRNTEAFFGQGTRLTVV.

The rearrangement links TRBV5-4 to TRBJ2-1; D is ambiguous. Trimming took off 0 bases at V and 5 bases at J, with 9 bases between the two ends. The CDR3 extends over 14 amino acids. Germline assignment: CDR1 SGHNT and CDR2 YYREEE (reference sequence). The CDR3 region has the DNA TGTGCCAGCAGCTTGGCGGGCCCGGACAATGAGCAGTTCTTC. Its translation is CASSLAGPDNEQFF.

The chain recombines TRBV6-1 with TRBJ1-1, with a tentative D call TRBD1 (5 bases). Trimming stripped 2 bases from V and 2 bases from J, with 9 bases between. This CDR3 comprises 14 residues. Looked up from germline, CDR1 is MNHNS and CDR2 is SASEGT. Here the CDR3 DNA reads TGTGCCAGCAGTGAAACGGGACTTAACACTGAAGCTTTCTTT. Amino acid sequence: CASSETGLNTEAFF.

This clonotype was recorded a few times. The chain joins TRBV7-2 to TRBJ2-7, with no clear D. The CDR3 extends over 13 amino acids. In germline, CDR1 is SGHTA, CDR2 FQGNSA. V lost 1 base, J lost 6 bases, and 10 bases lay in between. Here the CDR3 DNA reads TGTGCCAGCAGCTTAGGGTACAGTCTCGAGCAGTACGTC. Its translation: CASSLGYSLEQYV.

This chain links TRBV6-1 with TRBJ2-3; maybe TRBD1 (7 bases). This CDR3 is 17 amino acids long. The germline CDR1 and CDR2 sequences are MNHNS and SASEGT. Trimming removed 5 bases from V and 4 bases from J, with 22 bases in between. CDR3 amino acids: CASSQNRDSGFPDTQYF. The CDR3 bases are TGTGCCAGCAGTCAAAACCGGGACAGCGGGTTCCCAGATACGCAGTATTTT.